The 11 T cell receptor beta chains given below trace back to one sample, sequenced in a study of T cell changes during pregnancy in multiple sclerosis (dated by TCRdb to the late 2010s). Library prep was done by the immunoSEQ multiplex PCR assay. TCRdb carries this immuneACCESS record with in-frame sequences only. Its versions omit some clonotypes, under half of them owing to an unresolved V gene in the studies checked, with the rest unexplained. This sample is represented by about 36,000 clones; more than 70% of them were singletons. About 0.5% of the sample rests with the top ten. The material sequenced was CD4+ T cells from peripheral blood mononuclear cells, taken in the first trimester of pregnancy. Source of these receptors: a female donor with multiple sclerosis, enrolled in a pregnancy study.

This chain links TRBV14 with TRBJ2-5; D is unresolved. Trimming shortened V by 1 base and J by 2 bases, and 14 bases separated the two germline ends. The CDR3 totals 16 residues. Germline V gene sequence: CDR1 SGHDN, CDR2 FVKESK. DNA of the CDR3: TGTGCCAGCAGCCAAGCTTGGAGCTTGGGTCAAGAGACCCAGTACTTC. Translation: CASSQAWSLGQETQYF.

This chain connects TRBV5-4 to TRBJ2-1; D ambiguous. Germline CDR1 and CDR2: SGHNT and YYREEE (reference sequence). The CDR3 has 13 residues. Trimming stripped 5 bases from V and 4 bases from J, with 10 bases between. CDR3 nucleotide sequence: TGTGCCAGCAGTCCCGCAGGTTACAATGAGCAGTTCTTC. It encodes CASSPAGYNEQFF.

The rearrangement uses TRBV6-6 and TRBJ1-1, with a weak D call TRBD1 (6 bases). CDR3 length equals 14 residues. V was cut by 5 bases and J by 7 bases, with 17 bases left in between. The germline gives CDR1 MNHNY, CDR2 SVGAGI (reference sequence). CDR3 sequence (DNA): TGTGCCAGCAGTAGGGTTGGTTCGACAGGTGAAGCTTTCTTT. Residues: CASSRVGSTGEAFF.

The J gene is TRBJ2-2, the V gene TRBV11-3; perhaps TRBD2 as D (6 bases). Between the trimmed V and J ends, which lost 0 bases and 5 bases, there was a span of 10 bases. Germline V gene sequence: CDR1 SGHNT, CDR2 YENEEA. This CDR3 region has 15 residues. This CDR3 is CASSLDGRGTGELFF. CDR3 coding DNA: TGTGCCAGCAGCTTAGATGGGCGGGGAACCGGGGAGCTGTTTTTT.

The V and J genes are TRBV25-1 and TRBJ1-4; D is ambiguous. V was clipped by 7 bases and J by 0 bases, with 12 bases between them. The CDR3 sequence is 15 residues long. CDR1 MGHDK and CDR2 SYGVNS come from the germline V gene. DNA for the CDR3: TGTGCCAGCACGTCTTTTCAGGCAACTAATGAAAAACTGTTTTTT. This gives the protein CASTSFQATNEKLFF. Looking up the rest from reference TRBV25-1 and TRBJ1-4 gives the full variable domain: EADIYQTPRYLVIGTGKKITLECSQTMGHDKMYWYQQDPGMELHLIHYSYGVNSTEKGDLSSESTVSRIRTEHFPLTLESARPSHTSQYLCASTSFQATNEKLFFGSGTQLSVL.

Written as DNA, the CDR3 is TGTGCCAGCAGCGGACAGCTTCCCAAGGATGAAAAACTGTTTTTT. Encoded protein: CASSGQLPKDEKLFF. This chain links TRBV5-8 with TRBJ1-4, with D possibly TRBD1 on 6 matching bases. Germline CDR1 reads SGHTS; CDR2 reads YDEGEE. Trimming took off 4 bases at V and 6 bases at J, with 16 bases between the two ends. The CDR3 is 15 residues long.

This chain uses TRBV1 with TRBJ2-5; no DNA check was done on the table's D call, TRBD2. TRBV1 is tagged as a pseudogene. The CDR3 sequence is 18 residues long. The DNA of the CDR3 is TGCACCAGCAGCCAAACCACCGGGGCTAGCGGGAGTCTAGAGACCCAGTACTTC. The encoded protein is CTSSQTTGASGSLETQYF.

The chain couples TRBV27 to TRBJ1-2; 9 bases agree with TRBD1. The CDR3 contains 16 residues. The V gene end was trimmed by 4 bases and the J gene end by 4 bases; junction bases not matched to a gene: 10. In germline, CDR1 is MNHEY, CDR2 SMNVEV (reference sequence). The CDR3 region has the DNA TGTGCCAGCAGTTCCCTCCTAACAGGGGGCCCCTATGGCTACACCTTC. This codes for CASSSLLTGGPYGYTF.

The rearrangement links TRBV7-6 to TRBJ1-3, with TRBD1 matching over 9 bases. Losses at the gene ends were 4 bases for V and 4 bases for J; bases not matched to a gene: 14. The CDR3 has 18 amino acids. CDR1 SGHVS and CDR2 FNYEAQ come from the germline V gene. The CDR3 loop reads CASSSPRPGTGNGNTIYF. CDR3 nucleotides: TGTGCCAGCAGCTCCCCTCGTCCCGGGACAGGGAACGGAAACACCATATATTTT.

The chain is built from TRBV19 and TRBJ2-1; TRBD2 matches 12 bases. The J segment lost 8 bases and the V segment lost 2 bases, leaving 10 bases of the junction unmatched. The CDR3 consists of 17 residues. Germline-derived CDR1 and CDR2 are LNHDA and SQIVND (reference sequence). This chain's CDR3 is CASSIPRLAGALDEQFF. CDR3 nucleotides: TGTGCCAGTAGTATACCCCGACTAGCGGGAGCACTGGATGAGCAGTTCTTC.

The chain employs TRBV25-1 and TRBJ2-7; tentative D call: TRBD2 (6 bases). The CDR3 contains 15 residues. Germline V gene data show CDR1 as MGHDK and CDR2 as SYGVNS. V was pared by 4 bases and J by 2 bases, with 15 bases between. The CDR3 reads CASSGGETVTYEQYF. As DNA, the CDR3 is TGTGCCAGCAGTGGGGGGGAGACCGTAACCTACGAGCAGTACTTC.